The entry below describes one TCR beta chain. The antigen it binds to is not known. No base qualities exist here, and no much larger clone lies one base off it. Library preparation employed 5' RACE. Sequencing relied on an Illumina HiSeq 2500. A second PCR of roughly 6 to 11 cycles was run with a J-beta primer mix and a sample-barcoded 5' primer. A unique molecular identifier was introduced onto each TCR beta cDNA molecule by a template-switch 5' adaptor carrying 12 random nucleotides. Each sample yielded at least 3 million CDR3-containing paired-end reads. First-strand cDNA synthesis was performed from all RNA using the Mint cDNA synthesis kit, with priming by a TRBC-specific oligonucleotide. After uracil-DNA glycosylase treatment, a first 18-cycle PCR used universal primers M1SS and BC2_uni_R on all cDNA. Per the authors' processing: Each sample was normalized by randomly selecting 1 million high-quality reads, each carrying a distinct molecular identifier. Instead of being binned into consensus sequences, reads with shared molecular identifiers were discarded. MiTCR, set to a Q25 quality threshold and the strictest error-elimination algorithm, was used for CDR3 identification, clonotype clustering and error correction. A nonparametric unseen species model with Euler transformation was used to estimate a lower bound on total TCR beta diversity. TCRdb reprocessed the public reads (quality trimming at Q25 with fastp, clone calling with MiXCR) and kept in-frame beta chains. Under each unique CDR3 protein, matching rows form one entry showing the most common genes and DNA. Clone size and V and J calls follow TCRdb, not the original study. Counted in this sample were 700,000 to 850,000 distinct CDR3 sequences; less than 70% of them appeared once. Of the sample, under 50% falls within the top ten clones.

The sample is drawn from a study of blood T cells in healthy people across ages (dated by TCRdb to between 2015 and 2016). The study in broad terms: In model experiments, template switching captured about one uniquely barcoded TCR beta cDNA molecule for every two T cells. To avoid experimental bias, donors of different ages were randomly spread across the sequencing lanes. The study analyzed two additional independent replicas of 1 million unique cDNA reads from the same blood draw for two donors, one aged 18 to 29 and one aged 80 or older. The donors were split into four age groups: young (average approximately 16 years), middle-aged (39), aged (approximately 59) and long-lived (roughly 86). The study measured age-related changes in TCR beta repertoire diversity using deep sequencing normalized with unique cDNA molecular identifiers. The full study reports these points: Total diversity estimates from one million sequenced T cells were considered lower bounds and underestimates. The long-lived group showed more naive CD4+ T cells, fewer expanded clones and increased TCR diversity than the aged group, suggesting age selection. There was a strong correlation between observed TCR beta diversity and the percentage of naive T cells measured by flow cytometry. As age increased, observed TCR beta diversity per million T cells dropped in a roughly linear way, and a significant reduction was already evident by age roughly 36. Conclusive comparison of naive and antigen-experienced compartments was prevented by the profiling of bulk unsorted PBMCs. Because donor CMV infection status was unknown, age-related changes in expanded clonotypes were potentially confounded.

The donors were 40 or so Caucasian individuals from Russia, aged roughly 6 to 100 years, who were systemically healthy. Ten milliliters of peripheral blood were drawn from each donor into EDTA-treated Vacutainer tubes. Ficoll-Paque density-gradient centrifugation was used to isolate PBMCs, with at least 7 million obtained per sample. Total RNA, at least 5.5 micrograms per sample, was extracted from PBMCs with Trizol reagent. The percentages of naive CD45RAhigh/CD27high T cells were determined by flow cytometry on a PBMC aliquot from every donor. V and J are trimmed by 2 bases and 9 bases, and the gene matches miss 8 bases of the junction. In the germline V gene (reference sequence), CDR1 corresponds to DFQATT and CDR2 to SNEGSKA. From its cysteine to its phenylalanine, the CDR3 spans 15 amino acids. Just the 45-base CDR3 DNA is kept, in frame starting at base 1.

The sequence was collected from a man of 80 years or more in good health. The rearrangement joined TRBV20-1 to TRBJ2-1; 12 bases in the junction line up with TRBD2. Sequences were obtained from blood. In nucleotides, the sequence is TGCAGTGCTAGAAGGACTAGCGGGACGTGGGGTGAGCAGTTCTTC. The translation is CSARRTSGTWGEQFF.